These 13 T cell receptor beta chains share one sample of origin, sequenced in a study of cytomegalovirus exposure and HLA in healthy donors listed by TCRdb under 2017. Library generation was performed with the immunoSEQ multiplex PCR assay. For the multiplex PCR, a mixture combining 60 forward primers for TCR Vbeta segments and 13 reverse primers for TCR Jbeta segments was used. TCRdb took this table from immuneACCESS and kept in-frame rearrangements with V and J called. Such tables lack part of the clones; where checked against another copy, unresolved V genes explain under half of the gap, and the rest is unexplained. The sample yields under 150,000 clones; about 82% were counted once. The ten largest clones capture about 1% of the sample. Specimen: PBMCs. Source of these receptors: a boy aged 10-17 years in good health and CMV-seronegative.

The rearrangement links TRBV7-2 to TRBJ2-7; TRBD2 matches at 7 bases. After removal of 1 base from V and 6 bases from J, the junction contained 6 bases not matched to a gene. The CDR3 is 14 amino acids. Germline assignment: CDR1 SGHTA and CDR2 FQGNSA. CDR3 coding DNA: TGTGCCAGCAGCTTAGAAGCGGGGACTCTCGAGCAGTACTTC. Translating it yields CASSLEAGTLEQYF.

V usage is TRBV4-2 and J usage is TRBJ1-2; TRBD1 matches at 11 bases. Germline V CDR1 and CDR2: LGHNA, YNFKEQ. The CDR3 runs to 15 residues. The ends lost 1 base at V and 3 bases at J; junction bases unmatched: 1. CDR3: CASSQGTGGDYGYTF. The DNA of the CDR3 is TGTGCCAGCAGCCAAGGGACAGGGGGCGACTATGGCTACACCTTC.

This chain links TRBV10-3 with TRBJ2-1; 16 bases are shared with TRBD2. Germline V gene data show CDR1 as ENHRY and CDR2 as SYGVKD. Unmatched junction bases numbered 10, after V lost 6 bases and J lost 5 bases. The CDR3 spans 18 residues. The CDR3 coding sequence is TGTGCCATCAGGGGGACTAGCGGGAGGGCCGACGGCCACAATGAGCAGTTCTTC. It specifies CAIRGTSGRADGHNEQFF.

The V call is TRBV29-1, the J call TRBJ1-1, with D possibly being TRBD1 (6 bases). The germline CDR1 and CDR2 sequences are SQVTM and ANQGSEA. Trimming took 7 bases from V and 1 from J, leaving 10 bases between them. The CDR3 consists of 12 residues. The CDR3 DNA is TGCAGCGGGGGGGGGCGGAACACTGAAGCTTTCTTT. Translation gives CSGGGRNTEAFF. The entire variable domain, with the rest obtained from reference TRBV29-1 and TRBJ1-1, is as follows: SAVISQKPSRDICQRGTSLTIQCQVDSQVTMMFWYRQQPGQSLTLIATANQGSEATYESGFVIDKFPISRPNLTFSTLTVSNMSPEDSSIYLCSGGGRNTEAFFGQGTRLTVV.

The CDR3 here is CASSYSTGGTQETQYF. CDR3 in DNA: TGTGCCAGCAGTTACTCGACGGGAGGTACCCAAGAGACCCAGTACTTC. V usage is TRBV6-5 and J usage is TRBJ2-5; 7 bases agree with TRBD2. Trimming removed 0 bases from V and 1 base from J; junction bases left unmatched: 5. CDR3 length: 16 residues. Germline V lookup: CDR1 MNHEY, CDR2 SVGAGI.

The CDR3 nucleotides read TGTGCCTGGAGTTCGGGGGACGGAAATCAGCCCCAGCATTTT. Translating gives CAWSSGDGNQPQHF. The chain has TRBV30 and TRBJ1-5, with a tentative D call TRBD1 (5 bases). The germline gives CDR1 GTSNPN, CDR2 SVGIG (reference sequence). Trimming pared 2 bases from V and 4 bases from J, leaving 12 bases between. The CDR3 is made up of 14 amino acids.

The chain has TRBV30 and TRBJ1-4, with D possibly matching TRBD1 (6 bases). The CDR3 is made up of 13 amino acids. Per the germline V gene, CDR1 is GTSNPN and CDR2 is SVGIG (reference sequence). V dropped 5 bases and J dropped 4 bases, with 11 bases sitting between them. CDR3 DNA: TGTGCCTGGCGACAGGTCATTAATGAAAAACTGTTTTTT. Residues: CAWRQVINEKLFF.

The V and J genes are TRBV30 and TRBJ2-5; 7 nucleotides line up with TRBD2. CDR1 is GTSNPN, CDR2 SVGIG, per germline (reference sequence). With 5 bases clipped from V and 4 bases from J, the junction kept 10 bases outside the gene matches. The CDR3 has 14 residues. The CDR3, as DNA: TGTGCCTGGGCCCTCGCGGTAGCGGGAGAGACCCAGTACTTC. It encodes CAWALAVAGETQYF.

DNA of the CDR3: TGTGCGGGACTAGCGGGAGTCGAGCAGTACTTC. This gives the protein CAGLAGVEQYF. The chain uses TRBV30 and TRBJ2-7; 14 bases fit TRBD2. Germline-derived CDR1 and CDR2 are GTSNPN and SVGIG (reference sequence). The length of the CDR3 is 11 residues.

This chain connects TRBV7-9 to TRBJ2-7, with 7 bases lining up with TRBD2. The germline gives CDR1 SEHNR, CDR2 FQNEAQ (reference sequence). Trimming took 4 bases from V and 4 from J; bases not matched to a gene: 7. The CDR3 has 14 residues. CDR3 DNA sequence: TGTGCCAGCAGCTATGGGGGGGAAGGGTACGAGCAGTACTTC. This sequence encodes CASSYGGEGYEQYF. The full variable domain, its missing parts supplied by reference TRBV7-9 and TRBJ2-7, is DTGVSQNPRHKITKRGQNVTFRCDPISEHNRLYWYRQTLGQGPEFLTYFQNEAQLEKSRLLSDRFSAERPKGSFSTLEIQRTEQGDSAMYLCASSYGGEGYEQYFGPGTRLTVT.

The CDR3 reads CASSYSAGGGSYEQYF. As DNA, the CDR3 is TGTGCCAGCAGTTACTCGGCGGGAGGCGGCTCCTACGAGCAGTACTTC. J is TRBJ2-7 and V is TRBV6-5; 8 positions agree with TRBD2. CDR1 MNHEY and CDR2 SVGAGI come from the germline V gene. V lost 0 bases to trimming and J lost 0 bases; unmatched junction nucleotides: 4. CDR3 length equals 16 residues.

This clone was seen once. This chain uses TRBV6-1 with TRBJ1-2, with 7 bases fitting TRBD1. Germline V lookup: CDR1 MNHNS, CDR2 SASEGT. The CDR3 totals 17 residues. Losses at the gene ends were 0 bases for V and 2 bases for J; bases not matched to a gene: 9. CDR3 amino acids: CASSEAIRRDSNYGYTF. The CDR3 nucleotides read TGTGCCAGCAGTGAAGCCATCCGCCGGGACAGCAACTATGGCTACACCTTC.

This clone turned up a few times. J is TRBJ1-1 and V is TRBV25-1; the D gene is possibly TRBD1 (5 bases). Deletions cut 2 bases from V and 8 bases from J, with 9 bases between. CDR1 is MGHDK, CDR2 SYGVNS, per germline. The CDR3 extends over 12 amino acids. CDR3 bases: TGTGCCAGCAGTGAAGGGAAGGGGGAAGCTTTCTTT. It is translated as CASSEGKGEAFF.